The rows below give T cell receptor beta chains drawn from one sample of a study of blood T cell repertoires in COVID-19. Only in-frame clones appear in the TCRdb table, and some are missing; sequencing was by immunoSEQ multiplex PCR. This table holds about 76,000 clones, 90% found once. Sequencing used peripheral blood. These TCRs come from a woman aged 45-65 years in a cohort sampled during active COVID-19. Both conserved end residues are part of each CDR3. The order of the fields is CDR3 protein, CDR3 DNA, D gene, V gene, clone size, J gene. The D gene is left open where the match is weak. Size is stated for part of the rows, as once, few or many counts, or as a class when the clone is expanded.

cdr3_aa: CASSVGFRGVSGANVLTF
cdr3_nt: TGTGCCAGCAGCGTCGGGTTTCGGGGGGTCTCTGGGGCCAACGTCCTGACTTTC
d_call: TRBD2
v_call: TRBV9
clone_size: .
j_call: TRBJ2-6

cdr3_aa: CASSLGQGHTTETQYF
cdr3_nt: TGTGCCAGCAGTTTGGGACAGGGGCATACTACAGAGACCCAGTACTTC
d_call: TRBD1
v_call: TRBV27
clone_size: .
j_call: TRBJ2-5

cdr3_aa: CASSLGLGRGTTEAFF
cdr3_nt: TGTGCCAGCAGCTTGGGCCTGGGGCGCGGTACCACTGAAGCTTTCTTT
d_call: .
v_call: TRBV5-5
clone_size: .
j_call: TRBJ1-1

cdr3_aa: CASSDREREVTDTQYF
cdr3_nt: TGTGCCAGCAGTGACAGGGAGCGGGAGGTCACAGATACGCAGTATTTT
d_call: TRBD2
v_call: TRBV6-4
clone_size: .
j_call: TRBJ2-3

cdr3_aa: CASSTRTGGPYEQYF
cdr3_nt: TGTGCCAGTAGTACCCGGACAGGGGGCCCCTACGAGCAGTACTTC
d_call: TRBD1
v_call: TRBV19
clone_size: few
j_call: TRBJ2-7

cdr3_aa: CASRGPGGHEPQHF
cdr3_nt: TGTGCCAGCAGGGGCCCAGGGGGCCATGAGCCCCAGCATTTT
d_call: TRBD1
v_call: TRBV28
clone_size: .
j_call: TRBJ1-5

cdr3_aa: CASSFVPGLSTGELFF
cdr3_nt: TGTGCCAGCAGTTTTGTTCCAGGTCTTTCCACCGGGGAGCTGTTTTTT
d_call: .
v_call: TRBV27
clone_size: .
j_call: TRBJ2-2

cdr3_aa: CASSGGQGADGYTF
cdr3_nt: TGTGCCAGCAGTGGGGGACAGGGGGCGGATGGCTACACCTTC
d_call: TRBD1
v_call: TRBV2
clone_size: .
j_call: TRBJ1-2

cdr3_aa: CAWTGGGNQPQHF
cdr3_nt: TGTGCCTGGACAGGGGGCGGCAATCAGCCCCAGCATTTT
d_call: TRBD1
v_call: TRBV30
clone_size: .
j_call: TRBJ1-5

cdr3_aa: CASSPGLAPSSSYNEQFF
cdr3_nt: TGCGCCAGCAGTCCGGGACTAGCGCCCTCGAGCTCCTACAATGAGCAGTTCTTC
d_call: TRBD2
v_call: TRBV5-1
clone_size: .
j_call: TRBJ2-1

cdr3_aa: CSVERSTGITYNEQFF
cdr3_nt: TGCAGCGTTGAAAGGTCGACAGGGATTACCTACAATGAGCAGTTCTTC
d_call: TRBD1
v_call: TRBV29-1
clone_size: .
j_call: TRBJ2-1

cdr3_aa: CASSLAEANYGYTF
cdr3_nt: TGTGCCAGCAGTTTGGCGGAAGCTAACTATGGCTACACCTTC
d_call: .
v_call: TRBV28
clone_size: .
j_call: TRBJ1-2

cdr3_aa: CASSLGGRATYEQYF
cdr3_nt: TGTGCCAGCAGTTTGGGTGGGAGGGCCACCTACGAGCAGTACTTC
d_call: TRBD2
v_call: TRBV28
clone_size: few
j_call: TRBJ2-7

cdr3_aa: CASSLQGAYEQYF
cdr3_nt: TGTGCCAGCAGCTTGCAGGGGGCCTACGAGCAGTACTTC
d_call: TRBD1
v_call: TRBV5-5
clone_size: .
j_call: TRBJ2-7

cdr3_aa: CASSSYGQGEAFF
cdr3_nt: TGTGCCAGCAGTTCTTACGGGCAGGGTGAAGCTTTCTTT
d_call: .
v_call: TRBV28
clone_size: .
j_call: TRBJ1-1

cdr3_aa: CASSQDRADNSPLHF
cdr3_nt: TGTGCCAGCAGCCAAGACAGGGCCGATAATTCACCCCTCCACTTT
d_call: .
v_call: TRBV3-1/TRBV3-2
clone_size: .
j_call: TRBJ1-6

cdr3_aa: CASSLEGSYNSPLHF
cdr3_nt: TGTGCCAGCAGCTTGGAGGGGTCCTATAATTCACCCCTCCACTTT
d_call: .
v_call: TRBV5-6
clone_size: .
j_call: TRBJ1-6

cdr3_aa: CASSPDRGGTGELFF
cdr3_nt: TGTGCCAGCAGTCCCGACAGGGGTGGCACCGGGGAGCTGTTTTTT
d_call: TRBD1
v_call: TRBV2
clone_size: .
j_call: TRBJ2-2

cdr3_aa: CASSLSGQIYEQYF
cdr3_nt: TGCGCCAGCAGCTTGTCTGGACAGATCTACGAGCAGTACTTC
d_call: .
v_call: TRBV5-1
clone_size: .
j_call: TRBJ2-7

cdr3_aa: CASRIPRDTGELFF
cdr3_nt: TGTGCCAGCAGGATACCTCGGGACACCGGGGAGCTGTTTTTT
d_call: .
v_call: TRBV2
clone_size: .
j_call: TRBJ2-2

cdr3_aa: CASSSPRASYVNEQFF
cdr3_nt: TGTGCCAGCAGTTCCCCCCGCGCTAGTTACGTCAATGAGCAGTTCTTC
d_call: .
v_call: TRBV28
clone_size: .
j_call: TRBJ2-1

cdr3_aa: CASSPAWTGYGYTF
cdr3_nt: TGCGCCAGCAGCCCAGCTTGGACAGGCTATGGCTACACCTTC
d_call: TRBD1
v_call: TRBV4-1
clone_size: .
j_call: TRBJ1-2

cdr3_aa: CASRSSGRSNEQFF
cdr3_nt: TGTGCCAGCAGGTCTAGCGGGAGGAGTAATGAGCAGTTCTTC
d_call: TRBD2
v_call: TRBV6-5
clone_size: .
j_call: TRBJ2-1

cdr3_aa: CASSITGVATNEKLFF
cdr3_nt: TGCGCCAGCAGCATAACAGGAGTTGCAACTAATGAAAAACTGTTTTTT
d_call: .
v_call: TRBV5-1
clone_size: .
j_call: TRBJ1-4

cdr3_aa: CASSRLNEQYF
cdr3_nt: TGTGCCAGCAGTCGACTAAACGAGCAGTACTTC
d_call: .
v_call: TRBV3-1/TRBV3-2
clone_size: .
j_call: TRBJ2-7

cdr3_aa: CASSNRARSYEQYF
cdr3_nt: TGTGCCAGCAGCAATCGCGCGCGGAGCTACGAGCAGTACTTC
d_call: .
v_call: TRBV3-1/TRBV3-2
clone_size: .
j_call: TRBJ2-7

cdr3_aa: CSASFGATNYGYTF
cdr3_nt: TGCAGTGCTAGTTTCGGTGCTACCAACTATGGCTACACCTTC
d_call: .
v_call: TRBV20-1
clone_size: .
j_call: TRBJ1-2

cdr3_aa: CASSPTSPLVRQYF
cdr3_nt: TGTGCCAGCAGCCCAACTTCCCCCCTCGTTAGGCAGTATTTT
d_call: .
v_call: TRBV28
clone_size: .
j_call: TRBJ2-3

cdr3_aa: CASSLVGGPNQPQHF
cdr3_nt: TGTGCCAGCAGCTTAGTGGGCGGGCCCAATCAGCCCCAGCATTTT
d_call: .
v_call: TRBV7-8
clone_size: .
j_call: TRBJ1-5

cdr3_aa: CASSSGTSRYNEQFF
cdr3_nt: TGTGCCAGCAGTTCCGGGACTAGCCGATACAATGAGCAGTTCTTC
d_call: TRBD2
v_call: TRBV5-4
clone_size: .
j_call: TRBJ2-1

cdr3_aa: CASSLDRANTEAFF
cdr3_nt: TGTGCCAGCAGCTTAGATCGAGCAAACACTGAAGCTTTCTTT
d_call: .
v_call: TRBV7-2
clone_size: .
j_call: TRBJ1-1

cdr3_aa: CASSEARLNRGEQYF
cdr3_nt: TGTGCCAGCAGTGAAGCGCGACTAAACAGGGGCGAGCAGTACTTC
d_call: TRBD1
v_call: TRBV6-1
clone_size: once
j_call: TRBJ2-7